The subject of this entry is one T cell receptor beta chain. What it binds is not known. Amplification used 60 Vbeta primers and 13 Jbeta primers. Generated by immunoSEQ multiplex PCR, the TCRdb table keeps only in-frame clones and is missing some. The data contain approximately 120,000 clones, approximately 70% of them singletons. This sample was taken from a study of cytomegalovirus exposure and HLA in healthy donors. Study-level findings and limits: Later analysis indicated greater clonal expansion among HLA-associated TCR beta chains than among equally common other chains. Common viral pathogens seemed to be connected with several of the most significant clusters, according to a later analysis.

The length of the CDR3 is 14 residues. The V gene's germline CDR1 is MNHEY and CDR2 SVGAGI. V gave up 6 bases and J gave up 7 bases, with 16 bases separating them. Sequenced sample: PBMCs. This chain uses TRBV6-5 with TRBJ1-5; possible D gene TRBD1, 5 bases. The TCR was taken from a middle-aged man in good health and CMV-seronegative. The CDR3 spells CASSQRQGTQPQHF. In DNA form, the CDR3 reads TGTGCCAGCAGCCAGAGGCAGGGTACCCAGCCCCAGCATTTT.